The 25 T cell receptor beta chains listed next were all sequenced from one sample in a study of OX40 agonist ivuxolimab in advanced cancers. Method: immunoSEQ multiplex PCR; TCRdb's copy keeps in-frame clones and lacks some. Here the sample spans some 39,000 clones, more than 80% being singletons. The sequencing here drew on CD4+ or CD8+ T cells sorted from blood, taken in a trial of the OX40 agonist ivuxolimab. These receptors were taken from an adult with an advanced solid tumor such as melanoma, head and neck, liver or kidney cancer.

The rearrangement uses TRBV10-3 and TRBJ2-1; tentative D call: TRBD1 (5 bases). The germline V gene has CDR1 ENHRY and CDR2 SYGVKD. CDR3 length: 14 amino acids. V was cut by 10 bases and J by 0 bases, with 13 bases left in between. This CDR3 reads CATRAPSSYNEQFF. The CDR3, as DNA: TGTGCCACCAGGGCTCCCTCCTCCTACAATGAGCAGTTCTTC.

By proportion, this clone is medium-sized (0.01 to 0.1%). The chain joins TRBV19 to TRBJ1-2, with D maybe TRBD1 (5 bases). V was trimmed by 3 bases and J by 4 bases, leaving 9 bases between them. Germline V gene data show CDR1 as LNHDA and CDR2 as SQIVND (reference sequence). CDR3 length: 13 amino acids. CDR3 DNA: TGTGCCAGTAGTATGCAGGGCCCCTATGGCTACACCTTC. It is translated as CASSMQGPYGYTF. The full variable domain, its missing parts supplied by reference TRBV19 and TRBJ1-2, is DGGITQSPKYLFRKEGQNVTLSCEQNLNHDAMYWYRQDPGQGLRLIYYSQIVNDFQKGDIAEGYSVSREKKESFPLTVTSAQKNPTAFYLCASSMQGPYGYTFGSGTRLTVV.

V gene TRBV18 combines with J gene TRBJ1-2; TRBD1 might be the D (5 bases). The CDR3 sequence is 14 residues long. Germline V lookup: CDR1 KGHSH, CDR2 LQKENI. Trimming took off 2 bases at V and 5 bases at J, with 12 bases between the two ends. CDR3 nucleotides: TGTGCCAGCTCACCAGGGGGACGGATATATGGCTACACCTTC. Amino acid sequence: CASSPGGRIYGYTF. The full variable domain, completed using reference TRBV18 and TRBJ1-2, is NAGVMQNPRHLVRRRGQEARLRCSPMKGHSHVYWYRQLPEEGLKFMVYLQKENIIDESGMPKERFSAEFPKEGPSILRIQQVVRGDSAAYFCASSPGGRIYGYTFGSGTRLTVV.

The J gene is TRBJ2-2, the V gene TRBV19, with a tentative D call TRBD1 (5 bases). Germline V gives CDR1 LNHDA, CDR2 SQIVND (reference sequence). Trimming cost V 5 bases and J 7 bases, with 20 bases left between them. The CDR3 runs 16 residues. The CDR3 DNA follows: TGTGCCAGTAGTCCGCCCTCCGCCAGGGTGGTCGGGGAGCTGTTTTTT. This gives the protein CASSPPSARVVGELFF.

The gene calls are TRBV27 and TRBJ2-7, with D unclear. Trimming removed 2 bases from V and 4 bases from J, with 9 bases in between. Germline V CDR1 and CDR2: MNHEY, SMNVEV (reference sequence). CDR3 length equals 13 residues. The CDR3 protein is CASSLAPLYEQYF. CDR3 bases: TGTGCCAGCAGTTTAGCCCCGCTATACGAGCAGTACTTC.

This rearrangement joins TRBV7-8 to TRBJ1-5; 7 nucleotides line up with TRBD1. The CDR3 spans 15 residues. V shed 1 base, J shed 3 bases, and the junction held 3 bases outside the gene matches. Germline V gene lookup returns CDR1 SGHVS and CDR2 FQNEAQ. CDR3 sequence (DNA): TGTGCCAGCAGCTTAGGGCAGGGGGTCAATCAGCCCCAGCATTTT. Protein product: CASSLGQGVNQPQHF.

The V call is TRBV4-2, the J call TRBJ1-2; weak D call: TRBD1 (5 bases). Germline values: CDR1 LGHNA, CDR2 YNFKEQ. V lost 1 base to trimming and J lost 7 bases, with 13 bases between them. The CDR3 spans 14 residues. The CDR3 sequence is CASSQGSPGGGYTF. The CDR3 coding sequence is TGTGCCAGCAGCCAAGGTAGTCCTGGGGGTGGCTACACCTTC.

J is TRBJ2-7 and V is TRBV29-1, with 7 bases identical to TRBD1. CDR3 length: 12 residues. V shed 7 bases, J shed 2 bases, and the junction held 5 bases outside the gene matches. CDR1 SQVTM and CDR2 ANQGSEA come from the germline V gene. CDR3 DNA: TGCAGCGGGTTGGGACAGACCTACGAGCAGTACTTC. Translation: CSGLGQTYEQYF.

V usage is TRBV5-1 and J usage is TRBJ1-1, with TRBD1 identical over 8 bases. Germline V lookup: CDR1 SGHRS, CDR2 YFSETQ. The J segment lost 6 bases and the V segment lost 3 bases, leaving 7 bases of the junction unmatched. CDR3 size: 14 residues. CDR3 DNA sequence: TGCGCCAGCAGCTCCAGGGGGCGCCGCCCTGAAGCTTTCTTT. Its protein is CASSSRGRRPEAFF.

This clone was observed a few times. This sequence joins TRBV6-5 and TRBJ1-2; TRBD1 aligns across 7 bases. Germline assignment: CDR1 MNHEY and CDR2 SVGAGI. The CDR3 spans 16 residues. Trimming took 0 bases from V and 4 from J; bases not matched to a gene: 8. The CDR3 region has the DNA TGTGCCAGCAGTTACTCGATCAGGGGGTCGCGCTATGGCTACACCTTC. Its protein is CASSYSIRGSRYGYTF.

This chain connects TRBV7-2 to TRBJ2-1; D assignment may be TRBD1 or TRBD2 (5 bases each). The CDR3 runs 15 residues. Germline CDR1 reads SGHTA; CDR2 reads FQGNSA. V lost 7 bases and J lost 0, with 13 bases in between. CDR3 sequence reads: CASIQGDASYNEQFF. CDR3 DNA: TGTGCCAGCATACAAGGGGACGCCTCCTACAATGAGCAGTTCTTC. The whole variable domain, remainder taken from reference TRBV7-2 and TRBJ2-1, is GAGVSQSPSNKVTEKGKDVELRCDPISGHTALYWYRQSLGQGLEFLIYFQGNSAPDKSGLPSDRFSAERTGGSVSTLTIQRTQQEDSAVYLCASIQGDASYNEQFFGPGTRLTVL.

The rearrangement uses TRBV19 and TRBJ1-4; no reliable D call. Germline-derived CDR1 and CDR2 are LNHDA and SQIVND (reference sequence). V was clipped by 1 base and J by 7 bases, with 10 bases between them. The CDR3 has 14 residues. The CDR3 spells CASSIAGEGEKLFF. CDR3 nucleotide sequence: TGTGCCAGTAGTATAGCTGGGGAAGGTGAAAAACTGTTTTTT.

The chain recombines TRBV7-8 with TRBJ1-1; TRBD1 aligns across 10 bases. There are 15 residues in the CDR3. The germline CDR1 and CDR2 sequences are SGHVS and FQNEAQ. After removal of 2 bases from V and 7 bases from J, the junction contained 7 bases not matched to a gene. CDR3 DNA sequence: TGTGCCAGCAGCTTACAGACAGGGGGCGTGGATGAAGCTTTCTTT. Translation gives CASSLQTGGVDEAFF.

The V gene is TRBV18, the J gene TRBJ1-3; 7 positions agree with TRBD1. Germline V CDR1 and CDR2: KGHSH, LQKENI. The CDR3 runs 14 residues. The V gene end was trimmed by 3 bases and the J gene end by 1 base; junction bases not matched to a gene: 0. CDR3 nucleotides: TGTGCCAGCTCACCGACAGGGTCTGGAAACACCATATATTTT. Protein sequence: CASSPTGSGNTIYF. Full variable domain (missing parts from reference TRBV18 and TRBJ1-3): NAGVMQNPRHLVRRRGQEARLRCSPMKGHSHVYWYRQLPEEGLKFMVYLQKENIIDESGMPKERFSAEFPKEGPSILRIQQVVRGDSAAYFCASSPTGSGNTIYFGEGSWLTVV.

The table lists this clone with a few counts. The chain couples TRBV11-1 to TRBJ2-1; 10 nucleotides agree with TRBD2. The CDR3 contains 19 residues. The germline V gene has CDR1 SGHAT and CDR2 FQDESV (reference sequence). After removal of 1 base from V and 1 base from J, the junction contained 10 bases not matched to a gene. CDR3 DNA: TGTGCCAGCAGCTTAGTTTCGAGCGGGAGGGCCCGGTCCTACAATGAGCAGTTCTTC. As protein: CASSLVSSGRARSYNEQFF. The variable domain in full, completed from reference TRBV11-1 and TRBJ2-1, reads EAEVAQSPRYKITEKSQAVAFWCDPISGHATLYWYRQILGQGPELLVQFQDESVVDDSQLPKDRFSAERLKGVDSTLKIQPAELGDSAMYLCASSLVSSGRARSYNEQFFGPGTRLTVL.

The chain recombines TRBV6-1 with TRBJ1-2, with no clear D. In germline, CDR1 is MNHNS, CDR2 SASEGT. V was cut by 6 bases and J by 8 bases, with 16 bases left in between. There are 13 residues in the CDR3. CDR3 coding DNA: TGTGCCAGCAGCCGCAACGCTATGGAAGGCTACACCTTC. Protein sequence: CASSRNAMEGYTF.

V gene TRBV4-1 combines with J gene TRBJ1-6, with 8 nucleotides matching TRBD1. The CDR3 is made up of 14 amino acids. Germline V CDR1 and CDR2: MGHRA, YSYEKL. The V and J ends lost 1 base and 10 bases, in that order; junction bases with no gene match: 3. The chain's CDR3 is CASSQGTGGSPLHF. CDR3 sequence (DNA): TGCGCCAGCAGCCAAGGAACAGGGGGATCACCCCTCCACTTT.

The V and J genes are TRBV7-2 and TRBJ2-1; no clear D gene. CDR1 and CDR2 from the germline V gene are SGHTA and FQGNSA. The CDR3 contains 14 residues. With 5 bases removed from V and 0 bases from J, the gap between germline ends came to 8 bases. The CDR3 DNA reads TGTGCCAGCAGCCTGATGAGCTCCTACAATGAGCAGTTCTTC. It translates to CASSLMSSYNEQFF.

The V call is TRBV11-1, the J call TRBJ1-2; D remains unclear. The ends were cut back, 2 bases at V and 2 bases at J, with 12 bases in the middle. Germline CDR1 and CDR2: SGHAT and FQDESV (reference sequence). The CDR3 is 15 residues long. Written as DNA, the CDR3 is TGTGCCAGCAGCTTATATGGAGAATTCAACTATGGCTACACCTTC. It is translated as CASSLYGEFNYGYTF.

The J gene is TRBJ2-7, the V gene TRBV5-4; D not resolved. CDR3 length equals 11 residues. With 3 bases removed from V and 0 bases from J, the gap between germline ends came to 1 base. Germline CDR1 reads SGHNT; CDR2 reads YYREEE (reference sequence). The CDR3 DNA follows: TGTGCCAGCAGCTCCTCCTACGAGCAGTACTTC. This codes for CASSSSYEQYF. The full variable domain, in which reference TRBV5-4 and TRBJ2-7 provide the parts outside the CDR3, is ETGVTQSPTHLIKTRGQQVTLRCSSQSGHNTVSWYQQALGQGPQFIFQYYREEENGRGNFPPRFSGLQFPNYSSELNVNALELDDSALYLCASSSSYEQYFGPGTRLTVT.

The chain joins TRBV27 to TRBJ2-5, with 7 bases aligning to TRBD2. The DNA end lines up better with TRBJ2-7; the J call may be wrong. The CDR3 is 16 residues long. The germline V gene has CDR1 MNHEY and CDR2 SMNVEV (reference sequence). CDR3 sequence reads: CASRPLGGTYSYEQYF. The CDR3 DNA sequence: TGTGCCAGCAGACCTCTCGGGGGGACCTATTCCTACGAGCAGTACTTC.

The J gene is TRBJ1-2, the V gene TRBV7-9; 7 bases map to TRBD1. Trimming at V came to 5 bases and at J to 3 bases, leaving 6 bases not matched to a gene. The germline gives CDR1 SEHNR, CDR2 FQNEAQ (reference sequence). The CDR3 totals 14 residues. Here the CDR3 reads CASSTGDRDYGYTF. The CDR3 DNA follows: TGTGCCAGCAGCACAGGGGACAGAGACTATGGCTACACCTTC.

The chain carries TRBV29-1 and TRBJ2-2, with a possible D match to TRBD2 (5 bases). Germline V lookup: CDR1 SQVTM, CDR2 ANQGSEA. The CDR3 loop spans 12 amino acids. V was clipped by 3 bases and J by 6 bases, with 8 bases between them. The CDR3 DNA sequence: TGCAGCGTTGACGACTATTCCGGGGAGCTGTTTTTT. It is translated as CSVDDYSGELFF.

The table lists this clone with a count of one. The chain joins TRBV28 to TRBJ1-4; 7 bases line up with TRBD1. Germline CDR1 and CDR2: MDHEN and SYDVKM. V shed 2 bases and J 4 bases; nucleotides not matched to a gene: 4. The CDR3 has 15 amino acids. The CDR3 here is CASSLRQGGNEKLFF. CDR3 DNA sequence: TGTGCCAGCAGTTTAAGGCAGGGGGGTAATGAAAAACTGTTTTTT. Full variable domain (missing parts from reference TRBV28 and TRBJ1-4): DVKVTQSSRYLVKRTGEKVFLECVQDMDHENMFWYRQDPGLGLRLIYFSYDVKMKEKGDIPEGYSVSREKKERFSLILESASTNQTSMYLCASSLRQGGNEKLFFGSGTQLSVL.

CDR3 nucleotide sequence: TGTGCCAGTAGTATAACGGAGCAGCCCCAGCATTTT. As protein: CASSITEQPQHF. The chain has TRBV19 and TRBJ1-5; D gene ambiguous. This CDR3 region has 12 residues. The ends were cut back, 2 bases at V and 7 bases at J, with 6 bases in the middle. Looked up from germline, CDR1 is LNHDA and CDR2 is SQIVND (reference sequence).